Reported below is one T cell receptor beta chain. Study members were between about 18 and 95 years old and lived in approximately 25 US regions. Participants had their cohort set by participant-reported clinical history. In Cohort 3, a recovered donor had either two negative PCRs, clearance, or symptom resolution. Some clones are missing from TCRdb's copy, which holds only in-frame ones; the method was immunoSEQ multiplex PCR. There are about 380,000 clones in the sample; approximately 89% occur only once, and 1% to 1.5% lies in the top ten. The sample is drawn from a study of blood T cell repertoires in COVID-19. Study at large: Some COVID-19 samples were acute and others convalescent; all came from the United States, Italy and Spain.

The CDR3 runs to 19 residues. Germline values: CDR1 SNHLY, CDR2 FYNNEI. Trimming cost V 2 bases and J 0 bases; bases outside gene matches: 8. The sequenced material came from PBMCs or T cells enriched from blood (not recorded which). The sequence came from a young man who had recovered from COVID-19. The chain carries TRBV2 and TRBJ2-6; 9 nucleotides align to TRBD1. This CDR3 is CASSEIGTGPSSGANVLTF. CDR3 in DNA: TGTGCCAGCAGTGAAATCGGGACAGGGCCAAGCTCTGGGGCCAACGTCCTGACTTTC.